This passage covers 27 T cell receptor beta chains from one sample sequenced in a study of T cell repertoires and HLA-DP antigens. These receptors lack a known antigen. The assay was immunoSEQ multiplex PCR, and TCRdb's table has in-frame clones only and misses some. The repertoire has roughly 73,000 clones, over 75% of them found once; the top ten carry around 1.6%. Material: CD4+ T cells from PBMCs. These receptors were taken from a man in his 60s in good health and CMV-seronegative.

The chain has TRBV29-1 and TRBJ2-6; 11 nucleotides align to TRBD1. Per germline, CDR1 SQVTM and CDR2 ANQGSEA. The CDR3 contains 16 residues. Trimming took 5 bases from V and 0 from J; bases not matched to a gene: 3. CDR3 in amino acids: CSVPGTGGSGANVLTF. The CDR3, as DNA: TGCAGCGTTCCCGGGACAGGGGGCTCTGGGGCCAACGTCCTGACTTTC.

The gene calls are TRBV5-6 and TRBJ1-4, with D tentatively TRBD1 (6 bases). The length of the CDR3 is 14 residues. Germline CDR1 SGHDT, CDR2 YYEEEE. Trimming removed 4 bases from V and 5 bases from J, with 12 bases in between. The CDR3, as DNA: TGTGCCAGCAGCGCCCGGGACACCAATGAAAAACTGTTTTTT. Translating it yields CASSARDTNEKLFF. Filled out from reference TRBV5-6 and TRBJ1-4, the complete variable domain reads DAGVTQSPTHLIKTRGQQVTLRCSPKSGHDTVSWYQQALGQGPQFIFQYYEEEERQRGNFPDRFSGHQFPNYSSELNVNALLLGDSALYLCASSARDTNEKLFFGSGTQLSVL.

V and J are TRBV11-2 and TRBJ1-1, with 8 bases fitting TRBD1. Germline loops: CDR1 SGHAT, CDR2 FQNNGV. With 4 bases clipped from V and 3 bases from J, the junction kept 4 bases outside the gene matches. This CDR3 has 14 residues. In nucleotides, the CDR3 is TGTGCCAGCAGCTACGGACAGGGTTACACTGAAGCTTTCTTT. Amino acid sequence: CASSYGQGYTEAFF.

The rearrangement links TRBV7-9 to TRBJ1-6; D is ambiguous. CDR3 length equals 14 residues. Germline lookup yields CDR1 SEHNR and CDR2 FQNEAQ (reference sequence). Trimming pared 0 bases from V and 3 bases from J, leaving 3 bases between. The CDR3 reads CASSLAGYNSPLHF. CDR3 nucleotides: TGTGCCAGCAGCTTAGCTGGCTATAATTCACCCCTCCACTTT.

The chain combines TRBV5-1 with TRBJ1-1; D possibly corresponds to TRBD1 (6 bases). The germline gives CDR1 SGHRS, CDR2 YFSETQ. Trimming removed 0 bases from V and 3 bases from J, with 18 bases in between. The CDR3 extends over 17 amino acids. In nucleotides, the CDR3 is TGCGCCAGCAGCTTGGCCTACGGGTACAGGGCGGACACTGAAGCTTTCTTT. Protein product: CASSLAYGYRADTEAFF.

This clone was seen more than once but under ten times. V is TRBV7-9 and J is TRBJ1-6; D gene ambiguous. The CDR3 is made up of 12 amino acids. The V gene lost 1 base and the J gene lost 9 bases, with 4 bases spanning the gap. From germline, CDR1 is SEHNR and CDR2 FQNEAQ (reference sequence). CDR3: CASSLEGSPLHF. In nucleotides, the CDR3 is TGTGCCAGCAGCTTAGAGGGTTCACCCCTCCACTTT. Full variable domain (rest looked up from reference TRBV7-9 and TRBJ1-6): DTGVSQNPRHKITKRGQNVTFRCDPISEHNRLYWYRQTLGQGPEFLTYFQNEAQLEKSRLLSDRFSAERPKGSFSTLEIQRTEQGDSAMYLCASSLEGSPLHFGNGTRLTVT.

This chain connects TRBV19 to TRBJ1-4; 9 bases are shared with TRBD1. Germline trimming cut 4 bases from V and 3 bases from J; bases unmatched to any gene: 3. Looked up from germline, CDR1 is LNHDA and CDR2 is SQIVND (reference sequence). The length of the CDR3 is 15 residues. CDR3 protein: CASSSRDRANEKLFF. As DNA, the CDR3 is TGTGCCAGTAGTAGCCGGGACAGGGCTAATGAAAAACTGTTTTTT.

This clone was detected only a few times. V gene TRBV10-1 combines with J gene TRBJ1-2, with unresolved D. This CDR3 spans 13 amino acids. Germline CDR1 is WNHNN and CDR2 is SYGVQD (reference sequence). Trimming cost V 10 bases and J 4 bases, with 16 bases left between them. The CDR3 here is CATSEGGSYGYTF. In DNA, the CDR3 is TGCGCCACCTCCGAGGGCGGCTCCTATGGCTACACCTTC.

This clone has a handful of counts. J is TRBJ2-5 and V is TRBV7-9, with 11 bases fitting TRBD2. The CDR3 covers 16 residues. Germline loops: CDR1 SEHNR, CDR2 FQNEAQ (reference sequence). V lost 5 bases to trimming and J lost 2 bases; unmatched junction nucleotides: 7. The CDR3, as DNA: TGTGCCAGCAGCCAACTAGCGGGGGCGTTACAAGAGACCCAGTACTTC. This translates into CASSQLAGALQETQYF.

The chain links TRBV27 to TRBJ1-1; D not resolved. Germline values: CDR1 MNHEY, CDR2 SMNVEV (reference sequence). This CDR3 region has 13 residues. V shed 5 bases and J shed 4 bases, with 11 bases lying between them. The CDR3 loop reads CASSLNPTTEAFF. CDR3 nucleotides: TGTGCCAGCAGTCTCAATCCGACCACTGAAGCTTTCTTT.

CDR3 DNA sequence: TGTGCCAGCAGCCGTCTCCCAAATAGCAATCAGCCCCAGCATTTT. Amino acid sequence: CASSRLPNSNQPQHF. The rearrangement uses TRBV5-5 and TRBJ1-5; no clear D. V was cut by 4 bases and J by 0 bases, with 11 bases left in between. Per germline, CDR1 SGHKS and CDR2 YYEKEE (reference sequence). The length of the CDR3 is 15 residues.

The genes are TRBV7-2 and TRBJ2-1; 9 nucleotides agree with TRBD2. The ends lost 5 bases at V and 6 bases at J; junction bases unmatched: 8. The CDR3 totals 15 residues. CDR1 is SGHTA and CDR2 is FQGNSA in the germline V gene. The CDR3 spells CASSRTGTSFNEQFF. The CDR3 DNA reads as TGTGCCAGCAGCAGAACCGGGACTAGCTTCAATGAGCAGTTCTTC. Variable domain in full (rest from reference TRBV7-2 and TRBJ2-1): GAGVSQSPSNKVTEKGKDVELRCDPISGHTALYWYRQSLGQGLEFLIYFQGNSAPDKSGLPSDRFSAERTGGSVSTLTIQRTQQEDSAVYLCASSRTGTSFNEQFFGPGTRLTVL.

V gene TRBV19 combines with J gene TRBJ1-4; 9 nucleotides agree with TRBD1. CDR1 and CDR2 (germline): LNHDA, SQIVND (reference sequence). This CDR3 spans 15 amino acids. Trimming cost V 4 bases and J 8 bases; bases outside gene matches: 8. The CDR3 region has the DNA TGTGCCAGTAGTACACGGACAGGGGTCGGCGAAAAACTGTTTTTT. Its protein is CASSTRTGVGEKLFF.

This clone was found once. In nucleotides, the CDR3 is TGCAGCGTTGAAGGCTCTGGCGGGATTAGCACAGATACGCAGTATTTT. Amino acid sequence: CSVEGSGGISTDTQYF. V gene TRBV29-1 combines with J gene TRBJ2-3, with a weak D call TRBD2 (6 bases). Germline values: CDR1 SQVTM, CDR2 ANQGSEA. V lost 1 base to trimming and J lost 0 bases, with 14 bases between them. This CDR3 is built from 16 residues.

The chain joins TRBV7-2 to TRBJ1-4, with D possibly matching TRBD1 (6 bases). Germline V gene sequence: CDR1 SGHTA, CDR2 FQGNSA. This CDR3 is 16 amino acids long. The ends were cut back, 0 bases at V and 4 bases at J, with 12 bases in the middle. The CDR3 is CASSLAMRGGNEKLFF. The CDR3 DNA follows: TGTGCCAGCAGCTTAGCGATGAGGGGGGGTAATGAAAAACTGTTTTTT.

This sequence joins TRBV7-9 and TRBJ2-5; D is uncertain. V lost 5 bases, J lost 3 bases, and 4 bases lay in between. The CDR3 is 11 residues long. Germline V gene data show CDR1 as SEHNR and CDR2 as FQNEAQ (reference sequence). The CDR3 DNA is TGTGCCAGCAGCAATGAAGAGACCCAGTACTTC. Protein sequence: CASSNEETQYF.

In the case of this clone: One junction end does not reproduce the germline sequence, and a read error may be involved. The chain joins TRBV5-4 to TRBJ2-1, with 10 bases aligning to TRBD2. Germline lookup yields CDR1 SGHNT and CDR2 YYREEE (reference sequence). CDR3 length: 15 amino acids. Written as DNA, the CDR3 is TGCGCCAGCAGCCAGAGCGGGGGGGGTTACAATGAGCAGTTCTTC. Translation: CASSQSGGGYNEQFF.

The V and J genes are TRBV5-4 and TRBJ1-3; no clear D. The end of the DNA aligns better with TRBJ2-2, so the J call may be wrong. Germline lookup yields CDR1 SGHNT and CDR2 YYREEE (reference sequence). The CDR3 sequence is 14 residues long. The CDR3 sequence is CASSPRTNTGELFF. CDR3 nucleotide sequence: TGTGCCAGCAGCCCGCGAACAAACACCGGGGAGCTGTTTTTT.

The chain is built from TRBV6-5 and TRBJ2-1; D is perhaps TRBD2 (6 bases). V was trimmed by 8 bases and J by 4 bases, leaving 15 bases between them. Germline-derived CDR1 and CDR2 are MNHEY and SVGAGI. The CDR3 covers 14 residues. The CDR3 loop reads CASWRGGKYNEQFF. CDR3 DNA sequence: TGTGCCAGCTGGCGCGGAGGGAAATACAATGAGCAGTTCTTC.

This sequence joins TRBV2 and TRBJ2-7; 8 bases are shared with TRBD2. The CDR3 has 13 residues. Trimming removed 6 bases from V and 6 bases from J; junction bases left unmatched: 7. The germline gives CDR1 SNHLY, CDR2 FYNNEI. CDR3 sequence reads: CASRHGGGPEQYF. The CDR3 coding sequence is TGTGCCAGCAGGCACGGGGGGGGGCCCGAGCAGTACTTC.

CDR3 coding DNA: TGCAGTGCTAGAGTTGGGGATACGCAGTATTTT. It specifies CSARVGDTQYF. The V call is TRBV20-1, the J call TRBJ2-3; D ambiguous. Deletions cut 1 base from V and 6 bases from J, with 5 bases between. Per germline, CDR1 DFQATT and CDR2 SNEGSKA (reference sequence). This CDR3 comprises 11 residues.

This clone has a single count. The chain carries TRBV5-4 and TRBJ2-4; 10 positions match TRBD1. Per the germline V gene, CDR1 is SGHNT and CDR2 is YYREEE (reference sequence). This CDR3 is built from 19 residues. With V trimmed by 4 bases and J by 4 bases, 17 bases remained unmatched. The CDR3 DNA is TGTGCCAGCAGCGGTAATGCTAAACGGACAGGGGGGAGTAAAAACATTCAGTACTTC. Its protein is CASSGNAKRTGGSKNIQYF. The variable domain in full, completed from reference TRBV5-4 and TRBJ2-4, reads ETGVTQSPTHLIKTRGQQVTLRCSSQSGHNTVSWYQQALGQGPQFIFQYYREEENGRGNFPPRFSGLQFPNYSSELNVNALELDDSALYLCASSGNAKRTGGSKNIQYFGAGTRLSVL.

The chain employs TRBV6-4 and TRBJ2-7; 7 positions agree with TRBD1. V lost 2 bases to trimming and J lost 0 bases; unmatched junction nucleotides: 1. The CDR3 is made up of 14 amino acids. Germline V CDR1 and CDR2: MRHNA, SNTAGT. The CDR3 loop reads CASSDRDSSYEQYV. The CDR3 nucleotides read TGTGCCAGCAGTGACCGGGACAGCTCCTACGAGCAGTACGTC.

CDR3 protein: CASKRLAGAYEQFF. DNA for the CDR3: TGTGCCTCAAAGCGACTAGCGGGAGCATATGAGCAGTTCTTC. The chain combines TRBV27 with TRBJ2-1; TRBD2 matches 12 bases. Germline V gives CDR1 MNHEY, CDR2 SMNVEV (reference sequence). Trimming cost V 11 bases and J 8 bases; bases outside gene matches: 10. CDR3 length: 14 residues.

The chain carries TRBV7-6 and TRBJ2-1; D unresolved. Per germline, CDR1 SGHVS and CDR2 FNYEAQ. The CDR3 extends over 14 amino acids. V was trimmed by 6 bases and J by 6 bases, leaving 15 bases between them. The chain's CDR3 is CASRNTGLGNEQFF. The CDR3 DNA sequence: TGTGCCAGCAGAAACACGGGTTTGGGCAATGAGCAGTTCTTC.

The genes are TRBV7-9 and TRBJ2-5; 7 bases are a match to TRBD1. There are 15 residues in the CDR3. Germline V lookup: CDR1 SEHNR, CDR2 FQNEAQ (reference sequence). V was pared by 4 bases and J by 7 bases, with 12 bases of the junction left unmatched. As DNA, the CDR3 is TGTGCCAGCAGCTCTGGACAGGTGCACCAGGGGACCCAGTACTTC. It encodes CASSSGQVHQGTQYF.

The chain recombines TRBV7-2 with TRBJ2-1; D not resolved. CDR3 size: 15 residues. Trimming stripped 4 bases from V and 0 bases from J, with 10 bases between. Germline CDR1 is SGHTA and CDR2 is FQGNSA. CDR3 DNA: TGTGCCAGCAGCTCGACCGGTGTCTCCTACAATGAGCAGTTCTTC. Its translation: CASSSTGVSYNEQFF.